These 12 T cell receptor beta chains originate from one sample sequenced in a study of T-cell memory formation after mild COVID-19. TCRdb itself ran the 5' RACE reads through MiXCR, one entry per CDR3 protein. Altogether approximately 560,000 distinct CDR3 sequences are present, 15% to 20% being singletons, with the ten largest covering roughly 7.8%. The material sequenced was PBMCs or a T cell subset sorted from them (not recorded which). The receptors were gathered from an adult woman who had mild COVID-19 (a few samples of this study predate the infection). Cell type and time point are not known.

The chain joins TRBV6-5 to TRBJ2-7, with D perhaps TRBD2 (6 bases). The CDR3 extends over 13 amino acids. Trimming cost V 5 bases and J 3 bases, with 11 bases left between them. The germline CDR1 and CDR2 sequences are MNHEY and SVGAGI. The DNA of the CDR3 is TGTGCCAGCAGTGGGGGGACTCGCTACGAGCAGTACTTC. It is translated as CASSGGTRYEQYF.

The chain has TRBV5-5 and TRBJ2-7; D is unclear. Germline V gene sequence: CDR1 SGHKS, CDR2 YYEKEE (reference sequence). V dropped 0 bases and J dropped 2 bases, with 12 bases sitting between them. The CDR3 consists of 15 residues. The CDR3 nucleotides are TGTGCCAGCAGCTTGGACCAGCAAGCAACCTACGAGCAGTACTTC. Translation gives CASSLDQQATYEQYF.

In this sample, this clonotype turned up a few times. The chain carries TRBV7-6 and TRBJ2-7; 11 bases map to TRBD2. After removal of 1 base from V and 5 bases from J, the junction contained 4 bases not matched to a gene. This CDR3 region has 15 residues. Germline CDR1 SGHVS, CDR2 FNYEAQ. The CDR3 protein is CASSLETSGAHEQYF. Written as DNA, the CDR3 is TGTGCCAGCAGCTTAGAGACTAGCGGGGCCCACGAGCAGTACTTC.

The rearrangement uses TRBV9 and TRBJ1-6; a possible D gene is TRBD1 (5 bases). V shed 0 bases and J shed 4 bases, with 8 bases lying between them. The germline gives CDR1 SGDLS, CDR2 YYNGEE. The CDR3 covers 15 residues. CDR3 loop: CASSVGGSYNSPLHF. The CDR3 DNA reads TGTGCCAGCAGCGTAGGGGGGTCTTATAATTCACCCCTCCACTTT.

This clonotype was recorded a few times. This chain links TRBV18 with TRBJ1-2, with TRBD1 matching over 7 bases. This CDR3 region has 14 residues. V lost 5 bases, J lost 5 bases, and 8 bases stayed unmatched. The germline V gene has CDR1 KGHSH and CDR2 LQKENI. Here the CDR3 reads CASSSTGLEYGYTF. The CDR3 DNA reads TGTGCCAGCTCATCGACAGGGCTAGAGTATGGCTACACCTTC.

The chain links TRBV12-3 or TRBV12-4 to TRBJ1-1; tentative D call: TRBD1 (6 bases). The CDR3 extends over 14 amino acids. V was cut by 6 bases and J by 1 base, with 12 bases left in between. CDR3 sequence (DNA): TGTGCCAGCAGCGTAACAGGGTGGAACACTGAAGCTTTCTTT. This encodes CASSVTGWNTEAFF.

This chain links TRBV7-2 with TRBJ2-1; D possibly matches TRBD1 or TRBD2 (5 bases each). Germline CDR1 reads SGHTA; CDR2 reads FQGNSA. V was shortened by 0 bases and J by 8 bases, with 14 bases between the two germline ends. The CDR3 length is 15 residues. CDR3 protein: CASSLAWGSLYEQFF. CDR3 sequence (DNA): TGTGCCAGCAGCTTAGCTTGGGGGAGCCTTTATGAGCAGTTCTTC.

The chain is built from TRBV6-5 and TRBJ2-2, with D perhaps matching TRBD1 or TRBD2 (5 bases each). Germline V lookup: CDR1 MNHEY, CDR2 SVGAGI. V was shortened by 5 bases and J by 8 bases, with 15 bases between the two germline ends. The CDR3 covers 14 residues. The CDR3 DNA reads TGTGCCAGCAGTGCCTCCCCAGGGAGAGGGGAGCTGTTTTTT. It encodes CASSASPGRGELFF.

The chain is built from TRBV7-9 and TRBJ2-3, with 12 bases lining up with TRBD1. The CDR3 is 18 amino acids. Germline assignment: CDR1 SEHNR and CDR2 FQNEAQ (reference sequence). The V and J ends lost 6 bases and 9 bases, in that order; junction bases with no gene match: 19. Here the CDR3 DNA reads TGTGCCAGCAGTACCGGGACAGGGGGCTTCTTTGGGCTCACAACGCAGTATTTT. This sequence encodes CASSTGTGGFFGLTTQYF.

This clonotype was found a few times. The J gene is TRBJ1-1, the V gene TRBV18; no clear D gene. CDR1 is KGHSH, CDR2 LQKENI, per germline. V was cut by 3 bases and J by 0 bases, with 11 bases left in between. The CDR3 is 15 amino acids. CDR3 region: CASSPPDGLNTEAFF. The CDR3 nucleotides are TGTGCCAGCTCACCTCCGGACGGATTGAACACTGAAGCTTTCTTT.

This clonotype has a count of ten or more. Written as DNA, the CDR3 is TGTGCCAGCAGCCATCCGGGACTATACACCGGGGAGCTGTTTTTT. Translated: CASSHPGLYTGELFF. The rearrangement links TRBV7-9 to TRBJ2-2; 7 bases map to TRBD2. Looked up from germline, CDR1 is SEHNR and CDR2 is FQNEAQ (reference sequence). After removal of 5 bases from V and 3 bases from J, the junction contained 6 bases not matched to a gene. The CDR3 is made up of 15 amino acids.

CDR3 protein: CASLGLAGVYEQYF. In DNA, the CDR3 is TGTGCCAGCCTCGGGTTAGCGGGAGTCTACGAGCAGTACTTC. The chain combines TRBV6-2 or TRBV6-3 with TRBJ2-7; 9 bases line up with TRBD2. The CDR3 is made up of 14 amino acids. Looked up from germline, CDR1 is MNHEY and CDR2 is SVGEGT. Trimming took 8 bases from V and 3 from J; bases not matched to a gene: 8.